This is a list of T cell receptor beta chains from one sample in a study of T cell responses to AZD1222 COVID-19 vaccine. Generated by immunoSEQ multiplex PCR, the TCRdb table keeps only in-frame clones and is missing some. The sample includes over 65,000 clones, 60% to 80% of them seen just once. The sample consisted of peripheral blood, taken on day 0 of AZD1222 vaccination. These TCRs come from an adult in good health. Each CDR3 is given without its conserved first and last residue. Each record gives: D gene, V gene, J gene, CDR3 protein. The D gene is left open where the match is weak.

d_gene: TRBD2
v_gene: TRBV5-4
j_gene: TRBJ2-1
CDR3aa: ASSGTSGSYNEQF

d_gene: -
v_gene: TRBV6-5
j_gene: TRBJ1-3
CDR3aa: ASSYSNRVSGNTIY

d_gene: -
v_gene: TRBV5-1
j_gene: TRBJ2-1
CDR3aa: ASSLDRPSYNEQF

d_gene: TRBD2
v_gene: TRBV4-1
j_gene: TRBJ2-2
CDR3aa: ASSQEGTTDTGELF

d_gene: TRBD1
v_gene: TRBV18
j_gene: TRBJ1-5
CDR3aa: ASSLGTGSNQPQH

d_gene: TRBD1
v_gene: TRBV10-3
j_gene: TRBJ2-1
CDR3aa: AISGQGVNNEQF

d_gene: -
v_gene: TRBV7-2
j_gene: TRBJ1-1
CDR3aa: ASSPYGGTEAF

d_gene: -
v_gene: TRBV19
j_gene: TRBJ1-4
CDR3aa: ASSRRVGTNEKLF

d_gene: -
v_gene: TRBV6-6
j_gene: TRBJ2-5
CDR3aa: ASRRRDGRETQY

d_gene: TRBD1
v_gene: TRBV3-1/TRBV3-2
j_gene: TRBJ1-2
CDR3aa: ASSPRTGGDYGYT

d_gene: TRBD1
v_gene: TRBV5-6
j_gene: TRBJ1-4
CDR3aa: ASRRTGDEKLF

d_gene: TRBD1
v_gene: TRBV7-2
j_gene: TRBJ2-5
CDR3aa: ASSKGQLQETQY

d_gene: TRBD2
v_gene: TRBV5-8
j_gene: TRBJ2-5
CDR3aa: ASSSWGGEETQY